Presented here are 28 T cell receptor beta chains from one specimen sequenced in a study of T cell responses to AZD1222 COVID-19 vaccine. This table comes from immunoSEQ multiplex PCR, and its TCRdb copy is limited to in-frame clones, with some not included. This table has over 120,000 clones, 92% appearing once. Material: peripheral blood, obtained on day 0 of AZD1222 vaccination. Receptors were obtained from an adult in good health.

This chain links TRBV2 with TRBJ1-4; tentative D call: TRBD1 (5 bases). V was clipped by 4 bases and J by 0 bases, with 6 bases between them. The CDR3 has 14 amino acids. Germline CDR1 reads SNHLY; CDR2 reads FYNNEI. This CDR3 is CASSGTTTNEKLFF. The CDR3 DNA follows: TGTGCCAGCAGTGGGACAACAACTAATGAAAAACTGTTTTTT.

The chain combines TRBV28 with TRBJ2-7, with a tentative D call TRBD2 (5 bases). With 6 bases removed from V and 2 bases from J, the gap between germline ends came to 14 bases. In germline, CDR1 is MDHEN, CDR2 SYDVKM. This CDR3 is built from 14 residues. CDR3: CASRASGSTYEQYF. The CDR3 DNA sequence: TGTGCCAGCAGGGCGTCGGGGTCTACCTACGAGCAGTACTTC. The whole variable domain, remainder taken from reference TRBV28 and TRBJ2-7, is DVKVTQSSRYLVKRTGEKVFLECVQDMDHENMFWYRQDPGLGLRLIYFSYDVKMKEKGDIPEGYSVSREKKERFSLILESASTNQTSMYLCASRASGSTYEQYFGPGTRLTVT.

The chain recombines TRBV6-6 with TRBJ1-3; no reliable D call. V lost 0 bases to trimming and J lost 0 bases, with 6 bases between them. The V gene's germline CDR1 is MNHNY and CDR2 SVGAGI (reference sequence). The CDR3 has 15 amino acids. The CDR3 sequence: CASSYSFTSGNTIYF. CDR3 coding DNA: TGTGCCAGCAGTTACTCCTTCACCTCTGGAAACACCATATATTTT.

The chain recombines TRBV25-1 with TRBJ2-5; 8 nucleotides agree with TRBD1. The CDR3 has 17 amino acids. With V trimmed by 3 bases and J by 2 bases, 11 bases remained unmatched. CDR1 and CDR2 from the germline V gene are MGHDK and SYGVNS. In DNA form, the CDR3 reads TGTGCCAGCAGTGACCCTTCCAACGACAGGGGTCAAGAGACCCAGTACTTC. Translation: CASSDPSNDRGQETQYF.

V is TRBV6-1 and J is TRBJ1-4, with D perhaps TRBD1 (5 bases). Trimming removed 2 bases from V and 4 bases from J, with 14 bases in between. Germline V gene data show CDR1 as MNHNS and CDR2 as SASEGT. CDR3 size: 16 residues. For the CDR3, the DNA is TGTGCCAGCAGTGAAATCGGGGGAAGGGGTAATGAAAAACTGTTTTTT. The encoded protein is CASSEIGGRGNEKLFF.

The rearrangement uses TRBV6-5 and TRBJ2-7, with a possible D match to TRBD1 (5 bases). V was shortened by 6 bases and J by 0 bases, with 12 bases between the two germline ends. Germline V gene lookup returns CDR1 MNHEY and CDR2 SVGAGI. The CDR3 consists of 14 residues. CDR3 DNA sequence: TGTGCCAGCAGGCAGGGCAGGAGCTCCTACGAGCAGTACTTC. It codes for CASRQGRSSYEQYF.

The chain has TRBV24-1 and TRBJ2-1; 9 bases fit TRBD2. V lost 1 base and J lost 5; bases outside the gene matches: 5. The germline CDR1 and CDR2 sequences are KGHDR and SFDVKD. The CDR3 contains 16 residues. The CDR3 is CATSDFSASGNNEQFF. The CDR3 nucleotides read TGTGCCACCAGTGATTTTTCGGCTAGCGGGAACAATGAGCAGTTCTTC.

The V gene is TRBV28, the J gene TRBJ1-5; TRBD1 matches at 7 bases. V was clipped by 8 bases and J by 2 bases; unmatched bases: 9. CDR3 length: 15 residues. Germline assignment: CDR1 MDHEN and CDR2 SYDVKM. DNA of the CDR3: TGTGCCAGCGTTGAGGGGGCAACGGGCAATCAGCCCCAGCATTTT. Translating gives CASVEGATGNQPQHF.

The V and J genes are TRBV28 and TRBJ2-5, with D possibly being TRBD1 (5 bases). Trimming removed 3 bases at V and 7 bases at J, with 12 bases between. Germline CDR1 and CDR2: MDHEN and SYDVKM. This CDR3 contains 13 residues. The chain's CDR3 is CASSLPGRGTQYF. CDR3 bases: TGTGCCAGCAGTTTGCCAGGGCGCGGGACCCAGTACTTC.

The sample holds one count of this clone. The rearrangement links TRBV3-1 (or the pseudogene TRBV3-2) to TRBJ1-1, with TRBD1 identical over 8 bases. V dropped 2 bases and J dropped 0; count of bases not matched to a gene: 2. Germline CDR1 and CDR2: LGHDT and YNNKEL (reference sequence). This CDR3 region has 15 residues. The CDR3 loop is CASSQRTGLNTEAFF. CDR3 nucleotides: TGTGCCAGCAGCCAACGGACAGGGTTGAACACTGAAGCTTTCTTT.

CDR3 residues: CASSYSRDPNSPLHF. Here the CDR3 DNA reads TGTGCCAGCAGTTATTCGCGGGACCCTAATTCACCCCTCCACTTT. The chain combines TRBV6-5 with TRBJ1-6; possible D gene TRBD1, 5 bases. This CDR3 spans 15 amino acids. Looked up from germline, CDR1 is MNHEY and CDR2 is SVGAGI. V lost 3 bases, J lost 6 bases, and 12 bases lay in between.

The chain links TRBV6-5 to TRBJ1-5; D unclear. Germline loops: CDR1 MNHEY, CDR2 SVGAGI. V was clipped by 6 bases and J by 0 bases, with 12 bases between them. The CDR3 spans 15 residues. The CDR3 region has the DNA TGTGCCAGCAGCCCCGCGGACTATAGCAATCAGCCCCAGCATTTT. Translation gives CASSPADYSNQPQHF.

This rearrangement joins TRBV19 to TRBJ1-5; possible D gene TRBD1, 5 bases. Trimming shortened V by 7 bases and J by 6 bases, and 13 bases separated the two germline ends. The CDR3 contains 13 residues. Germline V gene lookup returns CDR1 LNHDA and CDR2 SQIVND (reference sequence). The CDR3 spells CASKSGVGQPQHF. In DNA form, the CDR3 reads TGTGCCAGTAAGTCGGGGGTAGGTCAGCCCCAGCATTTT.

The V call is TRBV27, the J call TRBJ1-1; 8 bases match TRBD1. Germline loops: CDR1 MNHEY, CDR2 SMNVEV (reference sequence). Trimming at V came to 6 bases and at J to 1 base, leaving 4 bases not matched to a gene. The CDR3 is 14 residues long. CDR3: CASRKGQGNTEAFF. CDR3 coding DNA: TGTGCCAGCAGAAAAGGACAGGGGAACACTGAAGCTTTCTTT.

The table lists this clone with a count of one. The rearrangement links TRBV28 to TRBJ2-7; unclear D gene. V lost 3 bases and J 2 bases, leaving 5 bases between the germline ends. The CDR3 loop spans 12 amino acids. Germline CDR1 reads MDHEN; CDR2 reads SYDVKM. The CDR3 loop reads CASSLVTYEQYF. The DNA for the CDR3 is TGTGCCAGCAGTTTGGTCACCTACGAGCAGTACTTC.

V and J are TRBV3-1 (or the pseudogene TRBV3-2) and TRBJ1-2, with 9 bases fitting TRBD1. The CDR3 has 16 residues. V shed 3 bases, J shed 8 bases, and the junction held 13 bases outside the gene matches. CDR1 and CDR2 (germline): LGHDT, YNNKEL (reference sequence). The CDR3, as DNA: TGTGCCAGCAGCCACCGGGGACAGGGAAACTCGGGCGGCTACACCTTC. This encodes CASSHRGQGNSGGYTF.

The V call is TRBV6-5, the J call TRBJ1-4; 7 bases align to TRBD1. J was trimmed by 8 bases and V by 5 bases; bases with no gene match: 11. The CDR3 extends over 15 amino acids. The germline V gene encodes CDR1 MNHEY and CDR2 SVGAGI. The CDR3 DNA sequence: TGTGCCAGCAGTCCGACGACAGGGCGGAGGGAAAAACTGTTTTTT. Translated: CASSPTTGRREKLFF.

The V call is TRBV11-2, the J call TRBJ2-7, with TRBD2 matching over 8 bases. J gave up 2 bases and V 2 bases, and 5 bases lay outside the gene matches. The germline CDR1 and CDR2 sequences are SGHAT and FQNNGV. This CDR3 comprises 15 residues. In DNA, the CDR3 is TGTGCCAGCAGCTTATTACTAGCGGTCCCCTACGAGCAGTACTTC. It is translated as CASSLLLAVPYEQYF.

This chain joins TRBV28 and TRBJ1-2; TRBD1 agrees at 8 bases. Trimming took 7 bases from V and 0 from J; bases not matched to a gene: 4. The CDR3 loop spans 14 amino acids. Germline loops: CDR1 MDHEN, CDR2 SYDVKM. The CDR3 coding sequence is TGTGCCAGCACCCCGGGACAGGCTAACTATGGCTACACCTTC. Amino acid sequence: CASTPGQANYGYTF.

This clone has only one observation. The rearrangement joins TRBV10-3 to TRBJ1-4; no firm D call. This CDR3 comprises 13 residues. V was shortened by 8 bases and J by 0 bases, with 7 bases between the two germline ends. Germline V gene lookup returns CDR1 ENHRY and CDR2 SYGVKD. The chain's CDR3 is CAIQGATNEKLFF. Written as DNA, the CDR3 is TGTGCCATCCAAGGAGCAACTAATGAAAAACTGTTTTTT.

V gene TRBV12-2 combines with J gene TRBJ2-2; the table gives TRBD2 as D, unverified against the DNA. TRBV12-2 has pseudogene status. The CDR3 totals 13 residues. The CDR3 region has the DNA TGTGCAAGTCGCTTAGACTCCACCGGGGAGCTGTTTTTT. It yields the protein CASRLDSTGELFF.

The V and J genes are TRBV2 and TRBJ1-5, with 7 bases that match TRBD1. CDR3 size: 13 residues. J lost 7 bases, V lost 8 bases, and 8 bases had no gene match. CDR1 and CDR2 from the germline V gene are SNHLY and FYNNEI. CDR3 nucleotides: TGTGCCAGCTCAACAGGGGATTTCCAGCCCCAGCATTTT. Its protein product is CASSTGDFQPQHF. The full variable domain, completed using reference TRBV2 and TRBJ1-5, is EPEVTQTPSHQVTQMGQEVILRCVPISNHLYFYWYRQILGQKVEFLVSFYNNEISEKSEIFDDQFSVERPDGSNFTLKIRSTKLEDSAMYFCASSTGDFQPQHFGDGTRLSIL.

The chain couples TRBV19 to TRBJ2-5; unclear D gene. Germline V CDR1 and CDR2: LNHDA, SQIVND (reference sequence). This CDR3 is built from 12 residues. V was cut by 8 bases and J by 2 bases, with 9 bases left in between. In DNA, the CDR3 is TGTGCCAGTGGGCTGGGTCAAGAGACCCAGTACTTC. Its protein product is CASGLGQETQYF.

The CDR3 DNA is TGTGCCAGCAGCCCCCGGGACTTGAGCACAGATACGCAGTATTTT. Its protein product is CASSPRDLSTDTQYF. The genes are TRBV7-9 and TRBJ2-3, with D possibly TRBD2 on 6 matching bases. Per germline, CDR1 SEHNR and CDR2 FQNEAQ (reference sequence). The CDR3 loop spans 15 amino acids. V was clipped by 5 bases and J by 0 bases, with 12 bases between them.

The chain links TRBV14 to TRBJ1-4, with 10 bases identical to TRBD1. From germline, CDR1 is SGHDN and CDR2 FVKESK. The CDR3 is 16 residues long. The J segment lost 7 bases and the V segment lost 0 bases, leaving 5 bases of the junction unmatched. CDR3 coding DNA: TGTGCCAGCAGCCAAGATTTTGGGACAGGGGCTGAAAAACTGTTTTTT. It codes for CASSQDFGTGAEKLFF.

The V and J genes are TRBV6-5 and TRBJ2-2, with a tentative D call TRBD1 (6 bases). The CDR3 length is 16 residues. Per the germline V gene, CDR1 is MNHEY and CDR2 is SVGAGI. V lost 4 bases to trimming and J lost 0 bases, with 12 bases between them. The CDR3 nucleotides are TGTGCCAGCAGTTCCCCCGGGACACCGAACACCGGGGAGCTGTTTTTT. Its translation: CASSSPGTPNTGELFF.

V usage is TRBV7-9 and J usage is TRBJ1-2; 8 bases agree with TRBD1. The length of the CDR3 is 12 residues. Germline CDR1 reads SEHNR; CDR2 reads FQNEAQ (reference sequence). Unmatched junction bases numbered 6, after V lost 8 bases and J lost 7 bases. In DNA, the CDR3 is TGTGCCAGCGAGACAGGGGTCGGTGGCTACACCTTC. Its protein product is CASETGVGGYTF.

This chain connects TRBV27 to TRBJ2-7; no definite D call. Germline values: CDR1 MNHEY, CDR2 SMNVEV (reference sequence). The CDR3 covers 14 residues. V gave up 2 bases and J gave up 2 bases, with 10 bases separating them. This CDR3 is CASSLRSNAYEQYF. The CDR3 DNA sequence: TGTGCCAGCAGTTTACGTAGTAATGCCTACGAGCAGTACTTC.